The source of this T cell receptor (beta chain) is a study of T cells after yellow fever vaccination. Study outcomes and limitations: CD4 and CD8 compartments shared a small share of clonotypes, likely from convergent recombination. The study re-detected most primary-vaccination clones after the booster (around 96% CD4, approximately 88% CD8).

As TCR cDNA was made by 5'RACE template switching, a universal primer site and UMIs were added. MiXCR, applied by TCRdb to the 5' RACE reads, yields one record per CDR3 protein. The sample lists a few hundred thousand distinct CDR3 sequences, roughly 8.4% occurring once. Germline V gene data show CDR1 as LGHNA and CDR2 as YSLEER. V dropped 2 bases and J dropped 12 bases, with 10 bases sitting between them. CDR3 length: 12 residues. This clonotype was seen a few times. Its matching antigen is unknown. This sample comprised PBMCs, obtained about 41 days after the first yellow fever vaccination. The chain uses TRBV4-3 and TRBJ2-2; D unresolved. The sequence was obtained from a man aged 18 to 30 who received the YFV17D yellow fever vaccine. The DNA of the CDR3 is TGCGCCAGCAGCCAATGGCTGGGGAAGCTGTTTTTT. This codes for CASSQWLGKLFF.